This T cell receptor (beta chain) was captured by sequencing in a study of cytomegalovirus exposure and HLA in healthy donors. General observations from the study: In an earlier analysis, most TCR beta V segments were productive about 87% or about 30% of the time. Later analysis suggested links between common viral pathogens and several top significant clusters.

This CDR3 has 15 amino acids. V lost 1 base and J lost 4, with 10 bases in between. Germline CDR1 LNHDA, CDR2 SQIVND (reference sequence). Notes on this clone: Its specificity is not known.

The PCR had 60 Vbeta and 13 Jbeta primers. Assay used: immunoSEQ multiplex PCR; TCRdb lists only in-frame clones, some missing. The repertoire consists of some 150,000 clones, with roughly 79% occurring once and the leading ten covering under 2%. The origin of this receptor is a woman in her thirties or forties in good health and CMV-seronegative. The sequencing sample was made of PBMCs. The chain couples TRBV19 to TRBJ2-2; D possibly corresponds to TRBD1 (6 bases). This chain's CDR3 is CASSIGQGSTGELFF. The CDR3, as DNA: TGTGCCAGTAGTATAGGGCAGGGGAGCACCGGGGAGCTGTTTTTT.